This T cell receptor beta chain was recorded in a study of cytomegalovirus exposure and HLA in healthy donors. Study-level background: Unique TCRs from HLA-typed donors, approximately 80 million of them, were held in an early data release.

Study-wide findings and caveats: A later look showed TCR association rates differing by HLA locus, highest for DRB1 and lowest for HLA-C. A previous analysis found most TCR beta V segments productive roughly 87% or roughly 30% of the time. Most TCR sequences proved rare, with some public TCRs found in many donors.

This CDR3 has 15 residues. V shed 0 bases and J 3 bases; nucleotides not matched to a gene: 3. The germline V gene encodes CDR1 SGHRS and CDR2 YFSETQ. Primers: 60 Vbeta forward and 13 Jbeta reverse. Measured with immunoSEQ multiplex PCR; TCRdb has only the in-frame clones, and not every one. The sample records 110,000 to 150,000 clones, 70% to 85% being singletons. A remark on this clone: Its antigen remains unknown.

This clonotype was sampled from a woman between 50 and 59 years old in good health and CMV-seropositive. This chain uses TRBV5-1 with TRBJ2-5, with 9 bases aligning to TRBD2. The sequenced sample consisted of PBMCs. CDR3 sequence reads: CASSLGLAEKETQYF. The CDR3, as DNA: TGCGCCAGCAGCTTGGGACTAGCGGAGAAAGAGACCCAGTACTTC.